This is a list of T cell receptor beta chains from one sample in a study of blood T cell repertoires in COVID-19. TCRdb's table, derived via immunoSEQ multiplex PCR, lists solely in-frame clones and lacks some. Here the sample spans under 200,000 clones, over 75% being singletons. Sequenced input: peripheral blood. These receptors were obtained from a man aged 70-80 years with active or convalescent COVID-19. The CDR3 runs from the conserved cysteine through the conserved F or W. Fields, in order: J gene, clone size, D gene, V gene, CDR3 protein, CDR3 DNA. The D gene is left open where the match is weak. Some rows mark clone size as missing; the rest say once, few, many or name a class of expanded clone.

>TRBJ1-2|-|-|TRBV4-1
CASSQEVSGPYGYTF
TGCGCCAGCAGCCAAGAAGTGTCAGGTCCTTACGGCTACACCTTC
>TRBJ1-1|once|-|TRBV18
CASSPGPRNTEAFF
TGTGCCAGCTCACCAGGGCCCAGGAACACTGAAGCTTTCTTT
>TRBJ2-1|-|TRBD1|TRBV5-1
CASSLVLTGDGEQFF
TGCGCCAGCAGCTTGGTATTAACAGGGGACGGTGAGCAGTTCTTC
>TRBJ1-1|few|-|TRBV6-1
CASSELEMNTEAFF
TGTGCCAGCAGTGAATTGGAGATGAACACTGAAGCTTTCTTT
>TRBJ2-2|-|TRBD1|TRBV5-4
CASSWGQAVGTGELFF
TGTGCCAGCAGCTGGGGACAGGCGGTGGGCACCGGGGAGCTGTTTTTT
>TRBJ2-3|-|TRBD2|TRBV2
CASSELAGATDTQYF
TGTGCCAGCAGTGAACTAGCGGGGGCTACAGATACGCAGTATTTT
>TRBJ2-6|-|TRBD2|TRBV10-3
CAIRARGRGAGANVLTF
TGTGCCATCAGGGCCCGGGGGAGGGGTGCTGGGGCCAACGTCCTGACTTTC
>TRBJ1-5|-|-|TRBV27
CASREDGRDQPQHF
TGTGCCAGCAGGGAGGACGGGAGGGATCAGCCCCAGCATTTT
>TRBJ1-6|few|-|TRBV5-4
CASSSDSNPTGSPLHF
TGTGCCAGCAGCTCCGACAGCAACCCTACGGGTTCACCCCTCCACTTT
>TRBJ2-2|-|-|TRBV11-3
CASSLVGVVTGELFF
TGTGCCAGCAGCTTAGTAGGAGTTGTAACCGGGGAGCTGTTTTTT
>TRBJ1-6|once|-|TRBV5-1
CASSLGGQDSPLHF
TGCGCCAGCAGCTTGGGGGGGCAGGATTCACCCCTCCACTTT
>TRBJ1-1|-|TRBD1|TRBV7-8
CASSLDRGGTEAFF
TGTGCCAGCAGCTTAGACAGGGGAGGCACTGAAGCTTTCTTT
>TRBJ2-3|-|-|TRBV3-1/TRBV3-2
CASSASGTTDTQYF
TGTGCCAGCAGCGCAAGCGGAACCACAGATACGCAGTATTTT
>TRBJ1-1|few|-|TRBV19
CASIRNRDGGTEAFF
TGTGCCAGTATCCGGAACCGGGACGGGGGGACTGAAGCTTTCTTT
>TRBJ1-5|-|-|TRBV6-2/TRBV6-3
CASSYNPLQPQHF
TGTGCCAGCAGTTACAACCCACTGCAGCCCCAGCATTTT
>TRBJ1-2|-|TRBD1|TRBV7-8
CASSYGTGFDYGYTF
TGTGCCAGCAGCTATGGGACAGGGTTTGACTATGGCTACACCTTC
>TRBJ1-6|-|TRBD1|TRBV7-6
CASSLAGDRENSPLHF
TGTGCCAGCAGCTTAGCGGGGGACAGGGAGAATTCACCCCTCCACTTT
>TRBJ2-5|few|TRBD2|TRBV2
CASRVLRRGGPETQYF
TGTGCCAGCAGAGTCTTGCGGCGGGGGGGCCCAGAGACCCAGTACTTC
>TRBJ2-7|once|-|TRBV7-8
CASSLGGLSYEQYF
TGTGCCAGCAGCTTAGGGGGGCTTTCCTACGAGCAGTACTTC
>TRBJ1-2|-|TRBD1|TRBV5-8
CASSLDRAAYGYTF
TGTGCCAGCAGCTTAGACAGGGCCGCCTATGGCTACACCTTC
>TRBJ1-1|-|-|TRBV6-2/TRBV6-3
CASSPRGSGRANTEAFF
TGTGCCAGCAGTCCCCGGGGTAGCGGACGGGCGAACACTGAAGCTTTCTTT
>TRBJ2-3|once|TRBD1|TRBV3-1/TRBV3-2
CASSSSGAGTGGTDTQYF
TGTGCCAGCAGCTCTAGTGGGGCCGGGACAGGGGGAACAGATACGCAGTATTTT
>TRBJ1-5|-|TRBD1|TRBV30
CAWSIQGAEPQHF
TGTGCCTGGAGTATCCAGGGGGCAGAGCCCCAGCATTTT
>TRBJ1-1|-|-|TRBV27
CASSTRTRDIDFQNTEAFF
TGTGCCAGCAGTACCCGTACCCGGGACATTGACTTCCAAAACACTGAAGCTTTCTTT
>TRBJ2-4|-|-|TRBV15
CATSRESTGIAKNIQYF
TGTGCCACCAGCAGAGAGTCTACAGGGATTGCCAAAAACATTCAGTACTTC
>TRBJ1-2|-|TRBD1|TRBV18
CASSPPTGWDYGYTF
TGTGCCAGCTCACCACCGACAGGGTGGGACTATGGCTACACCTTC
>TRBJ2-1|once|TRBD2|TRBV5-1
CASSTSGTSGSGEQFF
TGCGCCAGCAGCACATCCGGGACTAGCGGGAGTGGTGAGCAGTTCTTC
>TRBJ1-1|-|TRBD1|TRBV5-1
CASSFSPGGHTEAFF
TGCGCCAGCAGCTTTTCCCCAGGGGGCCACACTGAAGCTTTCTTT
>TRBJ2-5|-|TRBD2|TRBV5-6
CASSLVSGGGETQYF
TGTGCCAGCAGCTTGGTGAGCGGGGGGGGAGAGACCCAGTACTTC